These 16 T cell receptor beta chains were all obtained from the same sample, sequenced in a study of cytomegalovirus exposure and HLA in healthy donors. The PCR ran on 60 Vbeta and 13 Jbeta primers. TCRdb's table, derived via immunoSEQ multiplex PCR, lists solely in-frame clones and lacks some. This sample carries about 210,000 clones, nearly 80% of them seen once, and the ten largest clones take 1.8%. Sequencing was carried out using PBMCs. Receptors originate from a male donor in good health and CMV-seronegative.

The J gene is TRBJ2-7, the V gene TRBV9; 7 bases fit TRBD1. The CDR3 consists of 14 residues. V shed 7 bases, J shed 3 bases, and the junction held 10 bases outside the gene matches. In germline, CDR1 is SGDLS, CDR2 YYNGEE. CDR3 protein: CASSQGDEIYEQYF. The CDR3 DNA reads as TGTGCCAGCTCCCAGGGGGACGAGATCTACGAGCAGTACTTC.

The chain joins TRBV28 to TRBJ1-2; TRBD1 matches at 10 bases. With V trimmed by 6 bases and J by 5 bases, 6 bases remained unmatched. Per the germline V gene, CDR1 is MDHEN and CDR2 is SYDVKM. The CDR3 extends over 14 amino acids. The chain's CDR3 is CASRGTGAGYGYTF. CDR3 in DNA: TGTGCCAGCAGAGGGACAGGGGCGGGGTATGGCTACACCTTC.

The V and J genes are TRBV7-6 and TRBJ2-3; the match to TRBD2 covers 11 bases. The V gene end was trimmed by 4 bases and the J gene end by 5 bases; junction bases not matched to a gene: 8. CDR1 and CDR2 from the germline V gene are SGHVS and FNYEAQ. The CDR3 loop spans 16 amino acids. The chain's CDR3 is CASSSISGGARDTQYF. The CDR3, as DNA: TGTGCCAGCAGCTCAATTAGCGGGGGGGCCCGAGATACGCAGTATTTT.

This clone has a single count. V gene TRBV27 combines with J gene TRBJ1-2; weak D call: TRBD1 (6 bases). The CDR3 runs to 15 residues. The V gene lost 3 bases and the J gene lost 0 bases, with 11 bases spanning the gap. Germline values: CDR1 MNHEY, CDR2 SMNVEV (reference sequence). CDR3 sequence: CASSFRTVANYGYTF. The CDR3 DNA reads TGTGCCAGCAGTTTCCGGACAGTTGCTAACTATGGCTACACCTTC.

The rearrangement uses TRBV10-2 and TRBJ1-5; maybe TRBD1 (5 bases). Germline CDR1 and CDR2: WSHSY and SAAADI. The CDR3 runs to 15 residues. V shed 4 bases and J shed 0 bases, with 10 bases lying between them. The DNA of the CDR3 is TGCGCCAGCAGTGGACAGAGAAATAGCAATCAGCCCCAGCATTTT. Protein: CASSGQRNSNQPQHF.

The chain employs TRBV7-9 and TRBJ1-4; D not resolved. With 4 bases removed from V and 8 bases from J, the gap between germline ends came to 11 bases. The CDR3 has 13 residues. CDR1 SEHNR and CDR2 FQNEAQ come from the germline V gene (reference sequence). CDR3 loop: CASSSIGNEKLFF. The CDR3 nucleotides are TGTGCCAGCAGCTCGATCGGGAACGAAAAACTGTTTTTT. Complete variable domain (other parts from reference TRBV7-9 and TRBJ1-4): DTGVSQNPRHKITKRGQNVTFRCDPISEHNRLYWYRQTLGQGPEFLTYFQNEAQLEKSRLLSDRFSAERPKGSFSTLEIQRTEQGDSAMYLCASSSIGNEKLFFGSGTQLSVL.

This chain uses TRBV30 with TRBJ2-1, with 8 nucleotides matching TRBD2. Germline V gene sequence: CDR1 GTSNPN, CDR2 SVGIG (reference sequence). The CDR3 contains 13 residues. The J segment lost 9 bases and the V segment lost 8 bases, leaving 12 bases of the junction unmatched. CDR3 amino acids: CAGVGAGGIEQFF. CDR3 DNA sequence: TGTGCCGGGGTCGGCGCGGGAGGAATTGAGCAGTTCTTC.

This clone turned up a few times. The chain is built from TRBV19 and TRBJ2-5, with a tentative D call TRBD1 (6 bases). Trimming removed 3 bases from V and 1 base from J, with 12 bases in between. CDR1 and CDR2 from the germline V gene are LNHDA and SQIVND (reference sequence). This CDR3 is built from 15 residues. CDR3 nucleotide sequence: TGTGCCAGTAGTATCGTCGCCAGGGGCCAAGAGACCCAGTACTTC. It translates to CASSIVARGQETQYF.

The chain joins TRBV9 to TRBJ2-2, with TRBD1 as a possible D gene (6 bases). V gave up 0 bases and J gave up 5 bases, with 14 bases separating them. Germline V lookup: CDR1 SGDLS, CDR2 YYNGEE. This CDR3 comprises 16 residues. The CDR3 DNA follows: TGTGCCAGCAGCGTAGCTCCGGACAGACTTACCGGGGAGCTGTTTTTT. Amino acid sequence: CASSVAPDRLTGELFF.

A few counts support this clone. The chain joins TRBV5-4 to TRBJ2-5, with TRBD1 as a possible D gene (5 bases). Germline lookup yields CDR1 SGHNT and CDR2 YYREEE (reference sequence). The length of the CDR3 is 13 residues. V lost 4 bases and J 5 bases, leaving 12 bases between the germline ends. CDR3 sequence reads: CASSVAGAETQYF. DNA of the CDR3: TGTGCCAGCAGCGTGGCTGGGGCTGAGACCCAGTACTTC.

V usage is TRBV29-1 and J usage is TRBJ1-4; 7 bases map to TRBD1. J lost 7 bases, V lost 6 bases, and 8 bases had no gene match. The CDR3 loop spans 13 amino acids. The germline V gene has CDR1 SQVTM and CDR2 ANQGSEA. CDR3 amino acids: CSVLTGKAEKLFF. For the CDR3, the DNA is TGCAGCGTGTTGACAGGGAAGGCTGAAAAACTGTTTTTT. The variable domain in full, completed from reference TRBV29-1 and TRBJ1-4, reads SAVISQKPSRDICQRGTSLTIQCQVDSQVTMMFWYRQQPGQSLTLIATANQGSEATYESGFVIDKFPISRPNLTFSTLTVSNMSPEDSSIYLCSVLTGKAEKLFFGSGTQLSVL.

The chain couples TRBV4-2 to TRBJ2-1; 7 bases are shared with TRBD1. Losses at the gene ends were 5 bases for V and 5 bases for J; bases not matched to a gene: 9. Looked up from germline, CDR1 is LGHNA and CDR2 is YNFKEQ. This CDR3 contains 15 residues. CDR3 sequence reads: CASSSTGMGDNEQFF. Written as DNA, the CDR3 is TGTGCCAGCAGCTCGACAGGGATGGGCGACAATGAGCAGTTCTTC.

The chain is built from TRBV28 and TRBJ2-2; 9 bases agree with TRBD2. The ends lost 5 bases at V and 2 bases at J; junction bases unmatched: 3. CDR1 and CDR2 (germline): MDHEN, SYDVKM. The CDR3 runs 15 residues. The CDR3 loop is CASSLAGTNTGELFF. Here the CDR3 DNA reads TGTGCCAGCAGTCTAGCGGGGACAAACACCGGGGAGCTGTTTTTT. Full variable domain (outside the CDR3, taken from reference TRBV28 and TRBJ2-2): DVKVTQSSRYLVKRTGEKVFLECVQDMDHENMFWYRQDPGLGLRLIYFSYDVKMKEKGDIPEGYSVSREKKERFSLILESASTNQTSMYLCASSLAGTNTGELFFGEGSRLTVL.

The chain employs TRBV7-9 and TRBJ2-1; 12 nucleotides align to TRBD2. Trimming at V came to 2 bases and at J to 6 bases, leaving 11 bases not matched to a gene. Germline values: CDR1 SEHNR, CDR2 FQNEAQ (reference sequence). The CDR3 length is 18 residues. Here the CDR3 reads CASSLSLGLAGGGNEQFF. The CDR3 bases are TGTGCCAGCAGCTTAAGTCTGGGCCTAGCGGGGGGGGGCAATGAGCAGTTCTTC. The full variable domain, completed using reference TRBV7-9 and TRBJ2-1, is DTGVSQNPRHKITKRGQNVTFRCDPISEHNRLYWYRQTLGQGPEFLTYFQNEAQLEKSRLLSDRFSAERPKGSFSTLEIQRTEQGDSAMYLCASSLSLGLAGGGNEQFFGPGTRLTVL.

This chain connects TRBV7-9 to TRBJ2-7; 12 positions match TRBD2. The CDR3 consists of 16 residues. Germline CDR1 SEHNR, CDR2 FQNEAQ (reference sequence). V lost 8 bases, J lost 9 bases, and 17 bases stayed unmatched. Written as DNA, the CDR3 is TGTGCCAGCGGACCCCCTTCGCGACTAGCGGGAGCTAGGCAGTACTTC. It encodes CASGPPSRLAGARQYF.

The chain combines TRBV4-1 with TRBJ2-7, with 7 bases that match TRBD1. Trimming cost V 0 bases and J 1 base; bases outside gene matches: 3. This CDR3 has 15 amino acids. Germline-derived CDR1 and CDR2 are MGHRA and YSYEKL. Here the CDR3 DNA reads TGCGCCAGCAGCCAAGACCGGGACAGATCCTACGAGCAGTACTTC. Residues: CASSQDRDRSYEQYF.